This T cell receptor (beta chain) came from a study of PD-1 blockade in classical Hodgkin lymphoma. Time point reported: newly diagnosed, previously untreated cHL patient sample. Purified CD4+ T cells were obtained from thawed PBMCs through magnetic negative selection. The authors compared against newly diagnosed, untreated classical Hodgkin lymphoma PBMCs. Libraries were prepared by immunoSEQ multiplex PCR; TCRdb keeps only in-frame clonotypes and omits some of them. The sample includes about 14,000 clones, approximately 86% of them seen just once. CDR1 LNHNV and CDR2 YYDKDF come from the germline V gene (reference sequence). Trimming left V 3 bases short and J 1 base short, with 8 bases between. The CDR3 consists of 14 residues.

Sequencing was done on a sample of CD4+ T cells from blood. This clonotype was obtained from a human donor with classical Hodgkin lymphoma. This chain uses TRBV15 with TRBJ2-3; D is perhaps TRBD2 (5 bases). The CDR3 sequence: CATSRGSGTDTQYF. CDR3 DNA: TGTGCCACCAGCAGGGGGAGCGGCACAGATACGCAGTATTTT.